The 3 T cell receptor beta chains presented below share a single source sample, sequenced in a study of CD8+ T cells in alopecia areata. RNA extraction was followed by reverse transcription into cDNA, which acted as the sequencing template. Data came from immunoSEQ multiplex PCR; TCRdb stores just in-frame clones and leaves some out. The profile shows 200,000 to 250,000 clones, about 61% of them singletons. The sequencing input was CD8+ T cells sorted from blood. Receptors were obtained from a human donor in good health.

V gene TRBV30 combines with J gene TRBJ2-2, with a possible D match to TRBD2 (5 bases). Trimming took 0 bases from V and 1 from J, leaving 15 bases between them. Germline assignment: CDR1 GTSNPN and CDR2 SVGIG (reference sequence). CDR3 length: 17 residues. The CDR3 reads CAWSVSRDYLNTGELFF. As DNA, the CDR3 is TGTGCCTGGAGTGTAAGCCGGGATTACTTGAACACCGGGGAGCTGTTTTTT.

The rearrangement joins TRBV10-2 to TRBJ2-7, with TRBD1 matching over 9 bases. V was clipped by 6 bases and J by 3 bases; unmatched bases: 6. The CDR3 sequence is 14 residues long. CDR1 and CDR2 from the germline V gene are WSHSY and SAAADI. The CDR3 reads CASRDRTGVYEQYF. The CDR3 DNA reads as TGCGCCAGCAGGGATCGGACAGGGGTCTACGAGCAGTACTTC.

The V gene is TRBV5-6, the J gene TRBJ1-4, with D possibly TRBD1 on 6 matching bases. Germline CDR1 is SGHDT and CDR2 is YYEEEE. The CDR3 has 13 residues. Deletions cut 4 bases from V and 6 bases from J, with 10 bases between. CDR3 sequence reads: CASSVAGDEKLFF. The CDR3 DNA reads TGTGCCAGCAGCGTCGCAGGGGATGAAAAACTGTTTTTT. The whole variable domain, remainder taken from reference TRBV5-6 and TRBJ1-4, is DAGVTQSPTHLIKTRGQQVTLRCSPKSGHDTVSWYQQALGQGPQFIFQYYEEEERQRGNFPDRFSGHQFPNYSSELNVNALLLGDSALYLCASSVAGDEKLFFGSGTQLSVL.